Given below is one T cell receptor beta chain in context. V dropped 3 bases and J dropped 3 bases, with 14 bases sitting between them. This CDR3 contains 15 residues. The germline gives CDR1 MDHEN, CDR2 SYDVKM. This entry comes from a study of T cell responses to AZD1222 COVID-19 vaccine. Some clones are missing from TCRdb's copy, which holds only in-frame ones; the method was immunoSEQ multiplex PCR. The data show tens of thousands of clones, just over 90% seen once. Sequenced material: peripheral blood, taken 28 days after the second dose of the MenACWY control vaccine. The genes are TRBV28 and TRBJ1-1; TRBD1 might be the D (5 bases). The receptor comes from an adult who received the MenACWY meningococcal vaccine as a control. CDR3 sequence reads: CASSFDGAGDTEAFF. The CDR3 nucleotides read TGTGCCAGCAGTTTCGACGGCGCGGGGGACACTGAAGCTTTCTTT.